Listed here are 31 T cell receptor beta chains from one sample, sequenced in a study of T cell changes during pregnancy in multiple sclerosis. Method: immunoSEQ multiplex PCR; TCRdb's copy keeps in-frame clones and lacks some. Of 40,000 to 45,000 clones in the sample, more than 70% were seen once. Sample: CD8+ T cells from peripheral blood mononuclear cells, taken after pregnancy. The source is a female donor in good health, enrolled as a control in a pregnancy study.

The chain couples TRBV27 to TRBJ2-3; D is undetermined. The CDR3 contains 13 residues. From germline, CDR1 is MNHEY and CDR2 SMNVEV (reference sequence). V dropped 2 bases and J dropped 6 bases, with 9 bases sitting between them. This CDR3 is CASSLRVADTQYF. In DNA, the CDR3 is TGTGCCAGCAGTTTACGGGTGGCGGATACGCAGTATTTT.

The CDR3 DNA sequence: TGTGCCAGCAGCTTTGAGGGACAGTCCTACGAGCAGTACTTC. It is translated as CASSFEGQSYEQYF. The chain recombines TRBV5-6 with TRBJ2-7, with 7 bases fitting TRBD1. Per the germline V gene, CDR1 is SGHDT and CDR2 is YYEEEE. V trimming: 2 bases; J trimming: 1 base; junction bases outside the gene matches: 3. The CDR3 length is 14 residues.

The chain employs TRBV19 and TRBJ2-7, with TRBD1 identical over 9 bases. With V trimmed by 5 bases and J by 1 base, 6 bases remained unmatched. CDR3 length: 15 amino acids. Germline loops: CDR1 LNHDA, CDR2 SQIVND (reference sequence). DNA for the CDR3: TGTGCCAGTAGTTCCCCGGGACAGGGATCCTACGAGCAGTACTTC. Encoded protein: CASSSPGQGSYEQYF.

The sample holds one count of this clone. The chain employs TRBV6-5 and TRBJ2-7, with TRBD2 identical over 8 bases. The CDR3 extends over 13 amino acids. The germline CDR1 and CDR2 sequences are MNHEY and SVGAGI. V was clipped by 4 bases and J by 2 bases; unmatched bases: 1. The CDR3 DNA reads TGTGCCAGCAGTTTGGGACTAGCCTACGAGCAGTACTTC. Translation gives CASSLGLAYEQYF.

In its sample, this clone was seen many times. This sequence joins TRBV7-3 and TRBJ2-1, with 9 bases identical to TRBD1. Germline loops: CDR1 SGHTA, CDR2 FQGTGA. The ends lost 1 base at V and 2 bases at J; junction bases unmatched: 0. CDR3 length: 15 amino acids. The CDR3 DNA reads as TGTGCCAGCAGCTTAAGACAGGGGGCCTACAATGAGCAGTTCTTC. Its protein product is CASSLRQGAYNEQFF.

This chain uses TRBV19 with TRBJ1-2; 7 nucleotides match TRBD1. Per germline, CDR1 LNHDA and CDR2 SQIVND (reference sequence). The CDR3 spans 14 residues. V lost 5 bases and J lost 6; bases outside the gene matches: 9. The CDR3 loop reads CASSPRTGRDGYTF. CDR3 nucleotides: TGTGCCAGTAGTCCCCGGACAGGAAGAGATGGCTACACCTTC.

V and J are TRBV4-3 and TRBJ2-1; D is undetermined. This CDR3 is built from 13 residues. Trimming cost V 3 bases and J 10 bases, with 13 bases left between them. From germline, CDR1 is LGHNA and CDR2 YSLEER. The CDR3 DNA sequence: TGCGCCAGCAGCCACCAGACCCCGGAGGAGCAGTTCTTC. This encodes CASSHQTPEEQFF.

The rearrangement links TRBV29-1 to TRBJ1-1; TRBD1 agrees at 7 bases. Germline V gene lookup returns CDR1 SQVTM and CDR2 ANQGSEA. V shed 3 bases and J 4 bases; nucleotides not matched to a gene: 8. This CDR3 is 14 amino acids long. The CDR3 nucleotides are TGCAGCGTTGAGAAGGGACAGCATATCACTGAAGCTTTCTTT. The encoded protein is CSVEKGQHITEAFF.

The chain couples TRBV2 to TRBJ1-2, with D unclear. The CDR3 totals 13 residues. CDR1 SNHLY and CDR2 FYNNEI come from the germline V gene. V was clipped by 4 bases and J by 5 bases, with 11 bases between them. The CDR3 bases are TGTGCCAGCAGTGTAGCCCCAGAATATGGCTACACCTTC. The encoded protein is CASSVAPEYGYTF.

This chain joins TRBV20-1 and TRBJ2-7; tentative D call: TRBD1 (6 bases). V lost 4 bases, J lost 3 bases, and 7 bases lay in between. The CDR3 consists of 11 residues. Germline V lookup: CDR1 DFQATT, CDR2 SNEGSKA (reference sequence). The CDR3 protein is CSANRDYEQYF. DNA for the CDR3: TGCAGTGCTAACAGGGACTACGAGCAGTACTTC.

The chain combines TRBV27 with TRBJ2-6; possibly TRBD1 for D (6 bases). V dropped 7 bases and J dropped 0 bases, with 13 bases sitting between them. The germline V gene has CDR1 MNHEY and CDR2 SMNVEV (reference sequence). This CDR3 has 16 residues. DNA of the CDR3: TGTGCCAGCATGGGGGCAACACCCTCTGGGGCCAACGTCCTGACTTTC. Its translation is CASMGATPSGANVLTF.

The gene calls are TRBV7-9 and TRBJ2-1; D ambiguous. The V end lost 8 bases, the J end lost 9 bases, and 17 bases lay between the germline ends. This CDR3 region has 13 residues. Germline V gene lookup returns CDR1 SEHNR and CDR2 FQNEAQ (reference sequence). As DNA, the CDR3 is TGTGCCAGCTCCCCGCCCGGAGACGGTGAGCAGTTCTTC. This sequence encodes CASSPPGDGEQFF.

J is TRBJ2-1 and V is TRBV11-2; TRBD1 agrees at 8 bases. CDR3 length equals 17 residues. The V segment lost 5 bases and the J segment 0 bases; nucleotides outside the gene matches: 9. Germline V gives CDR1 SGHAT, CDR2 FQNNGV. In DNA, the CDR3 is TGTGCCAGCAGCCACTGGCAGGGGGCGAGCTCCTACAATGAGCAGTTCTTC. As protein: CASSHWQGASSYNEQFF.

Only one count was recorded for this clone. The rearrangement joins TRBV4-1 to TRBJ2-2; D not certain. V shed 4 bases and J shed 5 bases, with 14 bases lying between them. Germline assignment: CDR1 MGHRA and CDR2 YSYEKL. This CDR3 contains 15 residues. CDR3 in DNA: TGCGCCAGCAGCCCTAGTGCGACGTGGACCGGGGAGCTGTTTTTT. This codes for CASSPSATWTGELFF.

The rearrangement joins TRBV25-1 to TRBJ2-1; D is perhaps TRBD1 (5 bases). There are 16 residues in the CDR3. Germline CDR1 is MGHDK and CDR2 is SYGVNS. Trimming cost V 1 base and J 0 bases, with 10 bases left between them. The CDR3 loop is CASSEWGPSSYNEQFF. CDR3 nucleotide sequence: TGTGCCAGCAGTGAATGGGGCCCAAGCTCCTACAATGAGCAGTTCTTC.

This rearrangement joins TRBV7-2 to TRBJ1-1, with D perhaps TRBD1 (6 bases). The CDR3 runs to 17 residues. Germline CDR1 is SGHTA and CDR2 is FQGNSA. The V end was cut by 0 bases, the J end by 0 bases, with 14 bases between. The CDR3 protein is CASSLARQVHMNTEAFF. CDR3 coding DNA: TGTGCCAGCAGCTTAGCGCGACAGGTCCACATGAACACTGAAGCTTTCTTT.

This CDR3 reads CASSQTGFYEQYF. As DNA, the CDR3 is TGTGCCAGCAGCCAGACAGGGTTCTACGAGCAGTACTTC. The V gene is TRBV2, the J gene TRBJ2-7; 7 bases are a match to TRBD1. The V gene's germline CDR1 is SNHLY and CDR2 FYNNEI. CDR3 length equals 13 residues. The ends lost 6 bases at V and 3 bases at J; junction bases unmatched: 5.

This clone was counted a few times. The chain carries TRBV10-1 and TRBJ1-3, with D perhaps matching TRBD1 (5 bases). The CDR3 has 18 amino acids. Germline CDR1 is WNHNN and CDR2 is SYGVQD (reference sequence). Between the trimmed V and J ends, which lost 2 bases and 5 bases, there was a span of 22 bases. CDR3 bases: TGCGCCAGCAGTGAGGCCCCCCGGACGGCCAAGGGGAGAAACACCATATATTTT. It yields the protein CASSEAPRTAKGRNTIYF.

The chain links TRBV9 to TRBJ2-1, with 11 bases matching TRBD1. The germline gives CDR1 SGDLS, CDR2 YYNGEE. V was clipped by 4 bases and J by 9 bases; unmatched bases: 6. CDR3 length equals 14 residues. The CDR3 reads CASSPGQGAGEQFF. CDR3 bases: TGTGCCAGCAGCCCAGGACAGGGGGCAGGTGAGCAGTTCTTC. Looking up the rest from reference TRBV9 and TRBJ2-1 gives the full variable domain: DSGVTQTPKHLITATGQRVTLRCSPRSGDLSVYWYQQSLDQGLQFLIQYYNGEERAKGNILERFSAQQFPDLHSELNLSSLELGDSALYFCASSPGQGAGEQFFGPGTRLTVL.

This clone appeared once. The rearrangement joins TRBV7-3 to TRBJ1-6, with 12 positions matching TRBD1. The CDR3 sequence is 17 residues long. V gave up 5 bases and J gave up 7 bases; unmatched junction bases: 9. Germline V gives CDR1 SGHTA, CDR2 FQGTGA. The CDR3 nucleotides are TGTGCCAGCAGCGCCTCCGGGACAGGGGGCCCAAATTCACCCCTCCACTTT. The encoded protein is CASSASGTGGPNSPLHF.

The CDR3 is CASSTGFEQYF. The CDR3 DNA reads as TGTGCCAGTAGTACGGGGTTCGAGCAGTACTTC. This chain joins TRBV19 and TRBJ2-7; TRBD2 is a possible D gene (5 bases). This CDR3 spans 11 amino acids. Per germline, CDR1 LNHDA and CDR2 SQIVND (reference sequence). V was trimmed by 4 bases and J by 6 bases, leaving 7 bases between them.

The chain employs TRBV7-9 and TRBJ2-7; TRBD1 matches 7 bases. There are 14 residues in the CDR3. V lost 8 bases to trimming and J lost 3 bases; unmatched junction nucleotides: 10. CDR1 SEHNR and CDR2 FQNEAQ come from the germline V gene (reference sequence). CDR3 coding DNA: TGTGCCAGCGCCCTCGGGACAGAGATCTACGAGCAGTACTTC. This translates into CASALGTEIYEQYF.

The chain has TRBV30 and TRBJ2-3; TRBD2 aligns across 9 bases. Trimming removed 5 bases from V and 1 base from J; junction bases left unmatched: 4. The CDR3 is 14 residues long. The germline V gene encodes CDR1 GTSNPN and CDR2 SVGIG (reference sequence). The CDR3 protein is CAWGSGGRTDTQYF. The CDR3 DNA reads TGTGCCTGGGGGAGCGGGGGGCGCACAGATACGCAGTATTTT.

The chain couples TRBV5-6 to TRBJ2-7; 7 bases are a match to TRBD2. J gave up 3 bases and V 0 bases, and 6 bases lay outside the gene matches. This CDR3 has 15 residues. Germline V CDR1 and CDR2: SGHDT, YYEEEE. This chain's CDR3 is CASSLVTAGIYEQYF. CDR3 nucleotide sequence: TGTGCCAGCAGCTTGGTAACAGCGGGGATCTACGAGCAGTACTTC.

The chain recombines TRBV7-9 with TRBJ1-3; D is unclear. This CDR3 spans 10 amino acids. Germline CDR1 reads SEHNR; CDR2 reads FQNEAQ (reference sequence). Trimming cost V 10 bases and J 7 bases, with 8 bases left between them. The CDR3 DNA reads TGTGCCACGAGGAGCAACACCATATATTTT. Its protein product is CATRSNTIYF.

The V and J genes are TRBV2 and TRBJ2-3; 8 bases are a match to TRBD1. The CDR3 length is 16 residues. Germline values: CDR1 SNHLY, CDR2 FYNNEI. J was trimmed by 3 bases and V by 3 bases; bases with no gene match: 8. CDR3 bases: TGTGCCAGCAGTGAGGAGGACAGGGTTTTAACAGATACGCAGTATTTT. The encoded protein is CASSEEDRVLTDTQYF.

V gene TRBV6-4 combines with J gene TRBJ2-1; a weak D match, TRBD2 (5 bases). V was clipped by 3 bases and J by 8 bases, with 14 bases between them. Germline V gives CDR1 MRHNA, CDR2 SNTAGT. The CDR3 is made up of 14 amino acids. DNA for the CDR3: TGTGCCAGCAGTGATTCTGCGGGCGGATATGAGCAGTTCTTC. Translated, it gives CASSDSAGGYEQFF.

The rearrangement links TRBV7-9 to TRBJ2-7, with TRBD2 matching 8 bases. The CDR3 consists of 16 residues. From germline, CDR1 is SEHNR and CDR2 FQNEAQ (reference sequence). The V gene end was trimmed by 2 bases and the J gene end by 2 bases; junction bases not matched to a gene: 8. Written as DNA, the CDR3 is TGTGCCAGCAGCTTATCCGGGGGGGGTTTGACCTACGAGCAGTACTTC. Amino acids: CASSLSGGGLTYEQYF.

This chain links TRBV7-9 with TRBJ1-2; 10 bases fit TRBD1. V shed 5 bases, J shed 5 bases, and the junction held 14 bases outside the gene matches. This CDR3 spans 17 amino acids. Germline lookup yields CDR1 SEHNR and CDR2 FQNEAQ (reference sequence). CDR3: CASSTLRDRGGIYGYTF. In nucleotides, the CDR3 is TGTGCCAGCAGCACGCTCCGGGACAGGGGAGGGATTTATGGCTACACCTTC.

This clone has a single count. The rearrangement uses TRBV7-3 and TRBJ2-1; 7 bases agree with TRBD1. The CDR3 runs to 12 residues. Germline CDR1 and CDR2: SGHTA and FQGTGA. V gave up 4 bases and J gave up 8 bases; unmatched junction bases: 2. The CDR3 here is CASSSTGYEQFF. The CDR3 DNA reads TGTGCCAGCAGCTCGACAGGGTATGAGCAGTTCTTC.

The chain carries TRBV9 and TRBJ2-1; D perhaps matches TRBD1 (6 bases). V lost 6 bases and J lost 2, with 12 bases in between. CDR3 length: 14 amino acids. Germline V CDR1 and CDR2: SGDLS, YYNGEE. The CDR3 DNA reads TGTGCCAGCACCCCGGGACACCCCTACAATGAGCAGTTCTTC. It codes for CASTPGHPYNEQFF.